This T cell receptor (beta chain) is from a study of CD8 T cells in ankylosing spondylitis. Overall study results and limits: Roughly 8 highly homologous variants made up a TCR beta motif, and this motif appeared characteristic of ankylosing spondylitis blood. Disease-linked clones were CD8+ and relatively rare in peripheral blood. According to the report, clones linked to the disease were significantly enriched in matched synovial fluid samples taken from ankylosing spondylitis patients.

The CDR3 runs 15 residues. Trimming at V came to 4 bases and at J to 3 bases, leaving 8 bases not matched to a gene. The germline V gene encodes CDR1 WSHSY and CDR2 SAAADI. Each TCR beta library was made by quantitative 5'-RACE that incorporated molecular barcodes. One entry per CDR3 protein, called by TCRdb with MiXCR from the 5' RACE reads. Here the sample spans fewer than 450,000 distinct CDR3 sequences, over 15% being singletons. Regarding this clonotype: The antigen remains unidentified.

Sequenced sample: blood, either unsorted or a sorted T cell fraction (not recorded which). This TCR was sampled from a male donor with ankylosing spondylitis. V is TRBV10-2 and J is TRBJ1-1; 7 nucleotides align to TRBD1. The CDR3 nucleotides are TGCGCCAGCAGTGTCCAGGGGGGACTCGACACTGAAGCTTTCTTT. Amino acids: CASSVQGGLDTEAFF.